Below are 23 T cell receptor beta chains sequenced from a single sample in a study of cytomegalovirus exposure and HLA in healthy donors. The PCR used 60 Vbeta and 13 Jbeta primers. Clones were read by immunoSEQ multiplex PCR, and TCRdb kept only the in-frame ones, dropping some. The sample features around 210,000 clones, with 0.9% to 1.4% in its top ten. Sequences were obtained from PBMCs. The receptor set was obtained from a girl aged 2-10 years in good health and CMV-seropositive.

The chain combines TRBV28 with TRBJ1-1; weak D call: TRBD1 (6 bases). The V and J ends lost 7 bases and 11 bases respectively, with 17 bases between them. CDR1 MDHEN and CDR2 SYDVKM come from the germline V gene. This CDR3 has 12 residues. Here the CDR3 reads CASTAARGPAFF. Here the CDR3 DNA reads TGTGCCAGCACCGCAGCCAGGGGACCCGCTTTCTTT.

The chain carries TRBV6-1 and TRBJ1-5; the match to TRBD1 covers 8 bases. CDR1 and CDR2 from the germline V gene are MNHNS and SASEGT. The CDR3 has 15 amino acids. V dropped 3 bases and J dropped 2; count of bases not matched to a gene: 3. The chain's CDR3 is CASSDGQGGNQPQHF. The CDR3 coding sequence is TGTGCCAGCAGTGATGGACAGGGCGGCAATCAGCCCCAGCATTTT.

This chain connects TRBV28 to TRBJ1-1, with D perhaps matching TRBD1 (5 bases). Per the germline V gene, CDR1 is MDHEN and CDR2 is SYDVKM. The V end lost 3 bases, the J end lost 0 bases, and 20 bases lay between the germline ends. The CDR3 is 18 residues long. The CDR3 DNA sequence: TGTGCCAGCAGTTTTGAGGGCAGGGACTATGCCATGAACACTGAAGCTTTCTTT. Its translation is CASSFEGRDYAMNTEAFF.

CDR3 amino acids: CAISEPQDGRKGETQYF. The CDR3 nucleotides read TGTGCCATCAGTGAACCCCAAGACGGGAGAAAAGGGGAGACCCAGTACTTC. The J gene is TRBJ2-5, the V gene TRBV10-3; D is possibly TRBD2 (6 bases). This CDR3 is built from 17 residues. Germline CDR1 and CDR2: ENHRY and SYGVKD. V was pared by 3 bases and J by 5 bases, with 22 bases between.

The V and J genes are TRBV5-1 and TRBJ2-2, with 8 bases identical to TRBD2. Per the germline V gene, CDR1 is SGHRS and CDR2 is YFSETQ. After removal of 3 bases from V and 5 bases from J, the junction contained 3 bases not matched to a gene. CDR3 length: 14 residues. In nucleotides, the CDR3 is TGCGCCAGCAGCTCGAGACTAGCGACCGGGGAGCTGTTTTTT. Translated: CASSSRLATGELFF.

The genes are TRBV7-9 and TRBJ2-7, with TRBD1 matching over 10 bases. V lost 6 bases, J lost 6 bases, and 14 bases stayed unmatched. The length of the CDR3 is 16 residues. The germline V gene encodes CDR1 SEHNR and CDR2 FQNEAQ (reference sequence). The CDR3, as DNA: TGTGCCAGCAGTATTTGGGCGGGGACAGGGGAGTTCGAGCAGTACTTC. It specifies CASSIWAGTGEFEQYF.

The chain carries TRBV5-6 and TRBJ1-5; D is possibly TRBD1 (5 bases). The CDR3 runs 15 residues. V gave up 4 bases and J gave up 6 bases, with 17 bases separating them. The germline gives CDR1 SGHDT, CDR2 YYEEEE. CDR3: CASSLTGGSPQPQHF. The CDR3 coding sequence is TGTGCCAGCAGCCTCACCGGGGGTTCTCCTCAGCCCCAGCATTTT.

For the CDR3, the DNA is TGTGCCAGCAACGGACAGTACACAGATACGCAGTATTTT. Amino acid sequence: CASNGQYTDTQYF. This rearrangement joins TRBV2 to TRBJ2-3, with D perhaps TRBD1 (6 bases). V lost 7 bases, J lost 2 bases, and 10 bases lay in between. The CDR3 extends over 13 amino acids. CDR1 and CDR2 from the germline V gene are SNHLY and FYNNEI. The variable domain in full, with the rest retrieved from reference TRBV2 and TRBJ2-3, is EPEVTQTPSHQVTQMGQEVILRCVPISNHLYFYWYRQILGQKVEFLVSFYNNEISEKSEIFDDQFSVERPDGSNFTLKIRSTKLEDSAMYFCASNGQYTDTQYFGPGTRLTVL.

The rearrangement uses TRBV27 and TRBJ2-5, with D uncertain. The CDR3 contains 14 residues. The V and J ends lost 1 base and 3 bases respectively, with 9 bases between them. The germline CDR1 and CDR2 sequences are MNHEY and SMNVEV (reference sequence). The CDR3 DNA follows: TGTGCCAGCAGTTTATTTGGCACGAAAGAGACCCAGTACTTC. Amino acids: CASSLFGTKETQYF.

This chain uses TRBV27 with TRBJ2-1; 9 bases fit TRBD2. Germline CDR1 MNHEY, CDR2 SMNVEV (reference sequence). The CDR3 totals 15 residues. The ends lost 5 bases at V and 6 bases at J; junction bases unmatched: 8. CDR3 region: CASSTRLAVINEQFF. DNA for the CDR3: TGTGCCAGCAGTACAAGACTAGCGGTCATCAATGAGCAGTTCTTC.

The J gene is TRBJ1-4, the V gene TRBV9; D gene unclear. CDR3 length: 14 residues. Trimming left V 4 bases short and J 0 bases short, with 7 bases between. The germline V gene encodes CDR1 SGDLS and CDR2 YYNGEE. The CDR3 region is CASSPFPTNEKLFF. CDR3 nucleotide sequence: TGTGCCAGCAGCCCCTTCCCAACTAATGAAAAACTGTTTTTT.

The J gene is TRBJ1-1, the V gene TRBV5-8, with TRBD1 as a possible D gene (6 bases). Germline V gene sequence: CDR1 SGHTS, CDR2 YDEGEE. This CDR3 contains 16 residues. The V end was cut by 4 bases, the J end by 5 bases, with 21 bases between. The CDR3 nucleotides read TGTGCCAGCAGCCCTACCCTCGGACAGCTGTATACTGAAGCTTTCTTT. Its protein is CASSPTLGQLYTEAFF.

The chain carries TRBV28 and TRBJ2-1, with 13 bases fitting TRBD2. The CDR3 sequence is 18 residues long. Losses at the gene ends were 4 bases for V and 6 bases for J; bases not matched to a gene: 12. The V gene's germline CDR1 is MDHEN and CDR2 SYDVKM. This chain's CDR3 is CASSYPGLAGRGSNEQFF. For the CDR3, the DNA is TGTGCCAGCAGTTACCCGGGACTAGCGGGGCGGGGGTCCAATGAGCAGTTCTTC. Filled out from reference TRBV28 and TRBJ2-1, the complete variable domain reads DVKVTQSSRYLVKRTGEKVFLECVQDMDHENMFWYRQDPGLGLRLIYFSYDVKMKEKGDIPEGYSVSREKKERFSLILESASTNQTSMYLCASSYPGLAGRGSNEQFFGPGTRLTVL.

This chain uses TRBV9 with TRBJ1-3; TRBD1 agrees at 7 bases. With 0 bases clipped from V and 5 bases from J, the junction kept 8 bases outside the gene matches. CDR3 size: 16 residues. Per the germline V gene, CDR1 is SGDLS and CDR2 is YYNGEE. CDR3 residues: CASSVAVGTERNTIYF. CDR3 sequence (DNA): TGTGCCAGCAGCGTAGCGGTCGGGACAGAACGAAACACCATATATTTT.

The chain employs TRBV11-2 and TRBJ2-1; the match to TRBD2 covers 13 bases. V shed 3 bases, J shed 8 bases, and the junction held 4 bases outside the gene matches. The germline gives CDR1 SGHAT, CDR2 FQNNGV. The CDR3 contains 15 residues. CDR3 sequence (DNA): TGTGCCAGCAGCTTTGGACTAGCGGGAGTTGATGAGCAGTTCTTC. Translation gives CASSFGLAGVDEQFF.

V and J are TRBV29-1 and TRBJ1-1; no definite D call. The CDR3 length is 12 residues. Trimming cost V 4 bases and J 2 bases, with 8 bases left between them. Germline V gene data show CDR1 as SQVTM and CDR2 as ANQGSEA. The chain's CDR3 is CSVGGVNTEAFF. For the CDR3, the DNA is TGCAGCGTTGGAGGAGTCAACACTGAAGCTTTCTTT.

The rearrangement joins TRBV7-8 to TRBJ2-5, with D perhaps matching TRBD2 (5 bases). Germline V lookup: CDR1 SGHVS, CDR2 FQNEAQ. The CDR3 contains 14 residues. V lost 2 bases, J lost 4 bases, and 11 bases lay in between. The CDR3: CASSLPGRAETQYF. The CDR3 bases are TGTGCCAGCAGCTTACCGGGGAGAGCAGAGACCCAGTACTTC.

The chain links TRBV5-6 to TRBJ1-1; tentatively, D is TRBD1 (6 bases). The germline CDR1 and CDR2 sequences are SGHDT and YYEEEE. Trimming cost V 0 bases and J 6 bases, with 12 bases left between them. The CDR3 consists of 14 residues. The CDR3 here is CASSLATGYSEAFF. DNA for the CDR3: TGTGCCAGCAGCTTGGCCACAGGGTATTCTGAAGCTTTCTTT.

The rearrangement uses TRBV11-2 and TRBJ1-3; D not resolved. Germline CDR1 reads SGHAT; CDR2 reads FQNNGV. The V end was cut by 0 bases, the J end by 1 base, with 10 bases between. This CDR3 has 16 amino acids. As DNA, the CDR3 is TGTGCCAGCAGCTTAGATCAGAACAGATCTGGAAACACCATATATTTT. As protein: CASSLDQNRSGNTIYF.

The gene calls are TRBV5-4 and TRBJ2-1, with D possibly matching TRBD2 (5 bases). CDR3 size: 16 residues. CDR1 is SGHNT and CDR2 is YYREEE in the germline V gene (reference sequence). Deletions cut 0 bases from V and 5 bases from J, with 15 bases between. The CDR3 is CASSLVGSSGNNEQFF. The CDR3 DNA reads TGTGCCAGCAGCTTGGTCGGCTCCAGCGGCAACAATGAGCAGTTCTTC.

The chain has TRBV30 and TRBJ2-7; 7 nucleotides match TRBD2. This CDR3 contains 16 residues. Germline loops: CDR1 GTSNPN, CDR2 SVGIG (reference sequence). V lost 1 base to trimming and J lost 0 bases; unmatched junction nucleotides: 9. This CDR3 is CAWSGGGSSFSYEQYF. DNA of the CDR3: TGTGCCTGGAGTGGGGGAGGGAGCTCCTTCTCCTACGAGCAGTACTTC.

The V call is TRBV18, the J call TRBJ1-2, with 7 bases identical to TRBD1. The CDR3 covers 16 residues. Germline CDR1 and CDR2: KGHSH and LQKENI. The V gene end was trimmed by 0 bases and the J gene end by 0 bases; junction bases not matched to a gene: 4. The CDR3 reads CASSPPGDRTNYGYTF. Here the CDR3 DNA reads TGTGCCAGCTCACCACCCGGGGACAGAACTAACTATGGCTACACCTTC.

The rearrangement uses TRBV6-5 and TRBJ1-2; a weak D match, TRBD1 (6 bases). The CDR3 is made up of 14 amino acids. Trimming pared 0 bases from V and 6 bases from J, leaving 11 bases between. The germline CDR1 and CDR2 sequences are MNHEY and SVGAGI. The CDR3 region has the DNA TGTGCCAGCAGTTACTCGTACAGGGTAAATGGCTACACCTTC. Its protein product is CASSYSYRVNGYTF.